This record covers a single TCR beta chain. Its cognate antigen is unknown. V was clipped by 0 bases and J by 3 bases; unmatched bases: 7. The germline V gene has CDR1 LNHDA and CDR2 SQIVND (reference sequence). The CDR3 is 17 amino acids. Treatment noted: roughly 18 received Ad26.COV2.S at low or high dose, single or two shots; several received placebo; per-sample allocation not given. Samples came from day 63 after the first vaccine or placebo injection. At a Boston site, the person donating was an adult of 18-55 years. The sample originates from a study of Ad26.COV2.S vaccination and SARS-CoV-2 variants. Turning to the study itself: The study gave Ad26.COV2.S intramuscularly, once or twice 56 days apart.

The assay was immunoSEQ multiplex PCR, and TCRdb's table has in-frame clones only and misses some. The repertoire has about 350,000 clones, about 85% of them found once; the top ten carry 3% to 4%. Study findings and constraints: Total responses of T cells may have been underestimated by the analyses of TCR breadth and depth. Spike-specific TCR breadth was greater after Ad26.COV2.S than placebo.

This receptor was taken from a person between 18 and 65 years old who received the Ad26.COV2.S COVID-19 vaccine or a placebo. The genes are TRBV19 and TRBJ1-1; TRBD1 matches 10 bases. Material: peripheral blood, obtained in a trial of Ad26.COV2.S vaccine versus placebo. The CDR3 DNA is TGTGCCAGTAGTATAGATCGAATGGGACAGGGGTACACTGAAGCTTTCTTT. Translating it yields CASSIDRMGQGYTEAFF.